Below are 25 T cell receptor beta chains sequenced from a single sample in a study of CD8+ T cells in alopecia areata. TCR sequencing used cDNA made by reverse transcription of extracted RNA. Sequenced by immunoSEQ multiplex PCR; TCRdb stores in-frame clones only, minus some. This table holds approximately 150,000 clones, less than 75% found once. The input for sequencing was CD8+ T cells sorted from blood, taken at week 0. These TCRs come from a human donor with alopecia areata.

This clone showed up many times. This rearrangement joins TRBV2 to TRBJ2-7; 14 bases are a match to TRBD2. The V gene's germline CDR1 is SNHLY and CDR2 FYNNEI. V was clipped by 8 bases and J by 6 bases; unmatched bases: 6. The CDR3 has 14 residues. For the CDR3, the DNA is TGTGCCAGCGTCCCGGGACTAGCGGGGGCCGAGCAGTACTTC. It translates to CASVPGLAGAEQYF.

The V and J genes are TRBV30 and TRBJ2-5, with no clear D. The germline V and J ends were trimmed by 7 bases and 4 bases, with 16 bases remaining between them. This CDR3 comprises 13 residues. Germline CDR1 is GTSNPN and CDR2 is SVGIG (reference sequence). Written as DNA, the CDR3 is TGTGCCTTGGCAGGTAGCCGCTCAGAGACCCAGTACTTC. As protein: CALAGSRSETQYF.

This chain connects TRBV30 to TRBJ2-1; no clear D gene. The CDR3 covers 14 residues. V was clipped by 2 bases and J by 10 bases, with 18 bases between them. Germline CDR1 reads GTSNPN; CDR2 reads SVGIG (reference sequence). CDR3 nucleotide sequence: TGTGCCTGGAGTCCAGATACGGGCCTCCCGGAGCAGTTCTTC. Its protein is CAWSPDTGLPEQFF. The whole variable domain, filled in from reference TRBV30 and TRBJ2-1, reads SQTIHQWPATLVQPVGSPLSLECTVEGTSNPNLYWYRQAAGRGLQLLFYSVGIGQISSEVPQNLSASRPQDRQFILSSKKLLLSDSGFYLCAWSPDTGLPEQFFGPGTRLTVL.

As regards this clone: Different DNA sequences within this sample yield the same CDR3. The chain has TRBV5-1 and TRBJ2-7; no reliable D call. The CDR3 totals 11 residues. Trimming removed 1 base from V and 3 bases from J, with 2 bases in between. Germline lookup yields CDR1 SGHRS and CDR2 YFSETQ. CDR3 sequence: CASSLNYEQYF. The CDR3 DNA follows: TGCGCCAGCAGCTTGAACTACGAGCAGTACTTC.

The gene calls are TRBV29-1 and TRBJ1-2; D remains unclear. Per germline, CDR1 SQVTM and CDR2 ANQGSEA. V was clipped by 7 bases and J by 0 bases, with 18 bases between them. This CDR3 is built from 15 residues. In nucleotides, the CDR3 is TGCAGCGCCCCCGCCACCCTGGAAGCTAACTATGGCTACACCTTC. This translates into CSAPATLEANYGYTF.

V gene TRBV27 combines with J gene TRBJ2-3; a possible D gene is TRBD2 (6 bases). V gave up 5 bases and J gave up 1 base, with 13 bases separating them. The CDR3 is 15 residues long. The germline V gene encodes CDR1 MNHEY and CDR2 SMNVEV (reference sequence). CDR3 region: CASSTPSAGTDTQYF. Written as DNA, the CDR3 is TGTGCCAGCAGTACGCCTAGCGCCGGCACAGATACGCAGTATTTT.

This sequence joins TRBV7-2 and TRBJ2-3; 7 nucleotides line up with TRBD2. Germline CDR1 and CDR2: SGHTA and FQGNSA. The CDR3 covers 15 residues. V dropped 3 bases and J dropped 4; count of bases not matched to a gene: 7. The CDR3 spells CASSFRGREADTQYF. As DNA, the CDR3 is TGTGCCAGCAGCTTCCGGGGGAGGGAAGCAGATACGCAGTATTTT. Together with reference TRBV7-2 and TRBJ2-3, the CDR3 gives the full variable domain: GAGVSQSPSNKVTEKGKDVELRCDPISGHTALYWYRQSLGQGLEFLIYFQGNSAPDKSGLPSDRFSAERTGGSVSTLTIQRTQQEDSAVYLCASSFRGREADTQYFGPGTRLTVL.

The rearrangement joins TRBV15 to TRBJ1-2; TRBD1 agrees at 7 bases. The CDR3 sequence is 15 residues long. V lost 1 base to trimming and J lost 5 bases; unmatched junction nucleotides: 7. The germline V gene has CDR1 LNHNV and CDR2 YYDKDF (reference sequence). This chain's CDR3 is CATSRGQGLGYGYTF. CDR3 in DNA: TGTGCCACCAGCAGAGGACAGGGCCTTGGGTATGGCTACACCTTC.

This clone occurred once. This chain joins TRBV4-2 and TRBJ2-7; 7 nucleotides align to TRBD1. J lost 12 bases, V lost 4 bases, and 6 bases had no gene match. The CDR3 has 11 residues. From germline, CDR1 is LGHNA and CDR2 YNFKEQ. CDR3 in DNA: TGTGCCAGCAGCCTTGGGACAGCACTGTACTTC. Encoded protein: CASSLGTALYF.

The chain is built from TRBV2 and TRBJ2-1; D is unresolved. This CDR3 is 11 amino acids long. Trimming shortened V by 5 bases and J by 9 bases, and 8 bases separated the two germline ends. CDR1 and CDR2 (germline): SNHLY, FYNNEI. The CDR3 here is CASSSRIEQFF. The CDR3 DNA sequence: TGTGCCAGCAGTTCTCGGATTGAGCAGTTCTTC.

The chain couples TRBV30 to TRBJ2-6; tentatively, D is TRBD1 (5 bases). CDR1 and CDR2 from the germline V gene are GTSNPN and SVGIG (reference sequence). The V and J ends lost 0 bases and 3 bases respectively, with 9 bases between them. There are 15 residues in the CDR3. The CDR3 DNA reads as TGTGCCTGGAGTGTCCAGGGTGGTGGGGCCAACGTCCTGACTTTC. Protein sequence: CAWSVQGGGANVLTF.

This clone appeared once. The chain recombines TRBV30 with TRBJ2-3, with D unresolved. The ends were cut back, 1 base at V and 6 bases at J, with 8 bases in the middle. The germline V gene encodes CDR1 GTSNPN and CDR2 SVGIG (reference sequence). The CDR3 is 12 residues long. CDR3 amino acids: CAWSGDEDTQYF. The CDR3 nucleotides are TGTGCCTGGAGTGGGGATGAGGATACGCAGTATTTT.

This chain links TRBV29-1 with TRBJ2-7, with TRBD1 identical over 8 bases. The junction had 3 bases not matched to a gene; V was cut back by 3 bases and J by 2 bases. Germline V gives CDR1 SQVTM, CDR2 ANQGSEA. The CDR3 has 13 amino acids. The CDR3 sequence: CSVEGQAPYEQYF. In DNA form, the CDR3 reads TGCAGCGTTGAGGGACAGGCCCCCTACGAGCAGTACTTC.

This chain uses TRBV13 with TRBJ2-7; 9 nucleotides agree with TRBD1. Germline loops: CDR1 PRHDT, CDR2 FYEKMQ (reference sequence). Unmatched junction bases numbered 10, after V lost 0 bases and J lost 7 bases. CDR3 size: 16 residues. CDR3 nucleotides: TGTGCCAGCAGCTTAGGCCTCCCACAGGGGGCGGAGGAGCAGTACTTC. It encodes CASSLGLPQGAEEQYF.

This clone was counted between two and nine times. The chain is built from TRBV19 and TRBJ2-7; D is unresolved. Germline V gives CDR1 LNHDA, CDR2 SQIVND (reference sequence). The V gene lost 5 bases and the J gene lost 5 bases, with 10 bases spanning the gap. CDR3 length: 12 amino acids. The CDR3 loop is CASSPTGHEQYF. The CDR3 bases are TGTGCCAGTAGTCCGACTGGCCACGAGCAGTACTTC.

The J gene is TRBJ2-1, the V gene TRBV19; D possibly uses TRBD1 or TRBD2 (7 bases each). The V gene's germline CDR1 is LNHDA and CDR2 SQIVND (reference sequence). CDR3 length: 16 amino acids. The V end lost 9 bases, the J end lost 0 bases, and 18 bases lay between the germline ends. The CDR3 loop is CASRPQGGNSYNEQFF. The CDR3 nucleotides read TGTGCCAGCCGACCCCAGGGGGGGAACTCCTACAATGAGCAGTTCTTC.

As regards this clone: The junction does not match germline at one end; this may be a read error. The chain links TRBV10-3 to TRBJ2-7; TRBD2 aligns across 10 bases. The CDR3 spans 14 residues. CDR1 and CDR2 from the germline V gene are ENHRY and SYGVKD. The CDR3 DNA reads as TGTGCCGTCAGCGGGGGGGAATCCTCCTACGAGCAGTACTTC. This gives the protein CAVSGGESSYEQYF.

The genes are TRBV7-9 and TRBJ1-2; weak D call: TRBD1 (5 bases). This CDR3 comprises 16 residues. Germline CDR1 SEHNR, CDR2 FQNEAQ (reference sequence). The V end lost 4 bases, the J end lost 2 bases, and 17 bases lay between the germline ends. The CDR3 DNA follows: TGTGCCAGCAGCTGGGATGATGGACAACACAACTATGGCTACACCTTC. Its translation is CASSWDDGQHNYGYTF. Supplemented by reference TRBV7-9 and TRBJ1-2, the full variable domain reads DTGVSQNPRHKITKRGQNVTFRCDPISEHNRLYWYRQTLGQGPEFLTYFQNEAQLEKSRLLSDRFSAERPKGSFSTLEIQRTEQGDSAMYLCASSWDDGQHNYGYTFGSGTRLTVV.

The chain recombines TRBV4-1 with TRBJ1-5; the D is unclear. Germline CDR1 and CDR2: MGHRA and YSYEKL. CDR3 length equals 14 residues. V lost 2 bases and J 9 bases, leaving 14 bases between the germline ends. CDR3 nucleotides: TGCGCCAGCAGCCAATTAGGACGGTCATGGCCCCAGCATTTT. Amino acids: CASSQLGRSWPQHF.

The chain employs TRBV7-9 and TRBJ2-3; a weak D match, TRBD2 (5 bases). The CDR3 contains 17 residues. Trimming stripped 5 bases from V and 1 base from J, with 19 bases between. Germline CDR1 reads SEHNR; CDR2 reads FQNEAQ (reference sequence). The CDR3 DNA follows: TGTGCCAGCAGCACCTACACCTCCGGGGTCGGCACAGATACGCAGTATTTT. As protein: CASSTYTSGVGTDTQYF.

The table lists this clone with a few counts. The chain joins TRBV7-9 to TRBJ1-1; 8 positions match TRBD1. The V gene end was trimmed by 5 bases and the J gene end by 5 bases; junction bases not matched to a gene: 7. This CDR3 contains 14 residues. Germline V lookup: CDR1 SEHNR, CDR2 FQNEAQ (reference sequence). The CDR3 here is CASSRAGGRTEAFF. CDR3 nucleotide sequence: TGTGCCAGCAGCAGAGCAGGGGGCCGAACTGAAGCTTTCTTT.

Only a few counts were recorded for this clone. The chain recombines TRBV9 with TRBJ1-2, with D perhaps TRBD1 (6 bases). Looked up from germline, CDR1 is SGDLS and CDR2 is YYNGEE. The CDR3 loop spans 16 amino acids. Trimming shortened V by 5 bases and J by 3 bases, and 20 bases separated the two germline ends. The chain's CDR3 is CASRSPTGTTHYGYTF. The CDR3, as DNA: TGTGCCAGCAGGAGTCCCACCGGGACAACACACTATGGCTACACCTTC.

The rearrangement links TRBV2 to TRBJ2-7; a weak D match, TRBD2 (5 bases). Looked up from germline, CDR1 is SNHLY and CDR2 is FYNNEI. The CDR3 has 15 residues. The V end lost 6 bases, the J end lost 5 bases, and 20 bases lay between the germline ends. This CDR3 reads CASSLPRGPAHEQYF. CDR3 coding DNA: TGTGCCAGCAGCCTACCCAGAGGGCCGGCCCACGAGCAGTACTTC.

The CDR3 spells CSVTGHRTSEQYF. The CDR3 DNA reads as TGCAGCGTTACGGGACACCGAACGAGCGAGCAGTACTTC. The rearrangement links TRBV29-1 to TRBJ2-7, with a weak D call TRBD1 (6 bases). Germline CDR1 and CDR2: SQVTM and ANQGSEA. The CDR3 contains 13 residues. V dropped 5 bases and J dropped 6 bases, with 17 bases sitting between them.

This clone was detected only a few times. This CDR3 reads CSVDEGPNTEAFF. The CDR3 DNA reads as TGCAGCGTTGACGAGGGGCCGAACACTGAAGCTTTCTTT. The V and J genes are TRBV29-1 and TRBJ1-1; D possibly corresponds to TRBD1 (5 bases). This CDR3 is built from 13 residues. The V gene lost 3 bases and the J gene lost 1 base, with 9 bases spanning the gap. The germline CDR1 and CDR2 sequences are SQVTM and ANQGSEA.